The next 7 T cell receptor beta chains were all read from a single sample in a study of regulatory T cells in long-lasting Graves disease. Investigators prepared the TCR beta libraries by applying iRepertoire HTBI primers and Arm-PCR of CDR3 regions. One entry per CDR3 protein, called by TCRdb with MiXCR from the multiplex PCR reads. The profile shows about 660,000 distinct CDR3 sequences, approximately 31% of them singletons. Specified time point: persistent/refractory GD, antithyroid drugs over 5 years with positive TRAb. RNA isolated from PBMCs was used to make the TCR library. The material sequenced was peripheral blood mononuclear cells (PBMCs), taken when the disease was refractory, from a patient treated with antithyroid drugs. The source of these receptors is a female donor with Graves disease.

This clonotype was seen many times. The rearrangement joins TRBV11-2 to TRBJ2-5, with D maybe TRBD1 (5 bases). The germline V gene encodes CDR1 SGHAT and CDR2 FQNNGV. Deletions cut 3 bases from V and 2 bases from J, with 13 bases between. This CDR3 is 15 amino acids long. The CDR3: CASSFGGHIQETQYF. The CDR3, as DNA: TGTGCCAGCAGCTTTGGCGGACATATACAAGAGACCCAGTACTTC.

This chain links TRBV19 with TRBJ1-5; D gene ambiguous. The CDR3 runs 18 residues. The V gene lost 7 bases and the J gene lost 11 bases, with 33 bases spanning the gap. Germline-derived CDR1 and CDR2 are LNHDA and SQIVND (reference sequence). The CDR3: CASTTFLLRAGRERAQHF. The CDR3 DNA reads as TGTGCCAGTACCACCTTCCTATTAAGGGCAGGCCGGGAAAGGGCCCAGCATTTT.

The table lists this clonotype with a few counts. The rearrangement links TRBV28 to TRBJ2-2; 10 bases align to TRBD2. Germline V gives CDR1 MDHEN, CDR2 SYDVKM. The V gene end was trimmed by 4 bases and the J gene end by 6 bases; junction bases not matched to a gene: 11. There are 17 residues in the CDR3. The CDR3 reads CASSSPRLAGGAGELFF. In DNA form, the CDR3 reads TGTGCCAGCAGTTCCCCCCGCTTAGCGGGAGGCGCCGGGGAGCTGTTTTTT.

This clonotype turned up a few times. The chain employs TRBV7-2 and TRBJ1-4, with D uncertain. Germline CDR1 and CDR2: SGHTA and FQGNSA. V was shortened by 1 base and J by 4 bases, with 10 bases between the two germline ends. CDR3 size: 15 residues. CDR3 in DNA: TGTGCCAGCAGCTTAGAATCTGGATTTAATGAAAAACTGTTTTTT. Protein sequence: CASSLESGFNEKLFF. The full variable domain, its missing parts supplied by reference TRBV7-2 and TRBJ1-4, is GAGVSQSPSNKVTEKGKDVELRCDPISGHTALYWYRQSLGQGLEFLIYFQGNSAPDKSGLPSDRFSAERTGGSVSTLTIQRTQQEDSAVYLCASSLESGFNEKLFFGSGTQLSVL.

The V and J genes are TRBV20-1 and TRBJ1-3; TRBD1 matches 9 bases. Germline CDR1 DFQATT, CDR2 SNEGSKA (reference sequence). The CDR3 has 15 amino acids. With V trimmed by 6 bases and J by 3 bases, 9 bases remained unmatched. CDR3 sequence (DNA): TGCAGTGCCTGGGACAGGGACAGTGGTGGAAACACCATATATTTT. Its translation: CSAWDRDSGGNTIYF.

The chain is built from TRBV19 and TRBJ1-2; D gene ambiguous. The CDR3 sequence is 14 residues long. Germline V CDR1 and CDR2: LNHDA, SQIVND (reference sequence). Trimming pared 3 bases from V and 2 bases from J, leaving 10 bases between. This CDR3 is CASSITGENYGYTF. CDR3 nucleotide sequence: TGTGCCAGTAGTATTACCGGGGAGAACTATGGCTACACCTTC.

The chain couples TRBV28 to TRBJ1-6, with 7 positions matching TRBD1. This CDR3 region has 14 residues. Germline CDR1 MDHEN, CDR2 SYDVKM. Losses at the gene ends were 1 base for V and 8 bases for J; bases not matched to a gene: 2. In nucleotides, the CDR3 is TGTGCCAGCAGTTTATTACAGGGGTATTCACCCCTCCACTTT. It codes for CASSLLQGYSPLHF.